This TCR beta chain was profiled in a study of shared clonotypes between healthy human individuals. Assay execution took place at the deep level. Genomic DNA belonging to each subset was distributed in equal measure over several immunoSEQ plates. Some clones are missing from TCRdb's copy, which holds only in-frame ones; the method was immunoSEQ multiplex PCR. This table holds 2 million to 3 million clones, 90% to 95% found once. The germline V gene has CDR1 SGHTA and CDR2 FQGNSA. CDR3 length: 12 residues. Trimming removed 5 bases from V and 2 bases from J, with 7 bases in between. The chain couples TRBV7-2 to TRBJ2-7; D is unresolved. The TCR originated in a man aged 18 to 29 in good health. Some clones in this sample may be carry-over from other donors' samples. Sample: naive CD4+ T cells from PBMCs. The subset is: CD45RA+ positively selected. The CDR3 DNA follows: TGTGCCAGCAGCCTGGAAACCTACGAGCAGTACTTC. Encoded protein: CASSLETYEQYF.